The 24 T cell receptor beta chains below come from one sample, sequenced in a study of shared clonotypes between healthy human individuals. Assay: immunoSEQ multiplex PCR; the TCRdb copy retains only in-frame clones and omits some. The table shows nearly 600,000 clones, with around 95% occurring only once. Naive CD8 cells were CD45RO-negative, positively selected for CCR7, excluding terminally differentiated effector memory CD45RA+ cells. The sequenced material came from naive CD8+ T cells sorted from blood. The receptors originated from a woman in her twenties or thirties in good health.

The gene calls are TRBV29-1 and TRBJ2-5; D unresolved. CDR1 and CDR2 from the germline V gene are SQVTM and ANQGSEA. V lost 7 bases, J lost 1 base, and 13 bases lay in between. The CDR3 has 13 residues. The CDR3 region is CSAAPLLQETQYF. DNA of the CDR3: TGCAGCGCCGCCCCACTCCTCCAAGAGACCCAGTACTTC.

This clone was seen once. The chain has TRBV27 and TRBJ1-2; TRBD1 agrees at 7 bases. J gave up 7 bases and V 3 bases, and 11 bases lay outside the gene matches. CDR1 and CDR2 from the germline V gene are MNHEY and SMNVEV (reference sequence). The CDR3 sequence is 15 residues long. The DNA of the CDR3 is TGTGCCAGCAGTTTGGAGCAGACAGGGTTGGGTGGCTACACCTTC. It translates to CASSLEQTGLGGYTF.

V usage is TRBV10-2 and J usage is TRBJ2-7; 7 nucleotides line up with TRBD2. The CDR3 length is 16 residues. The germline gives CDR1 WSHSY, CDR2 SAAADI. The junction had 8 bases not matched to a gene; V was cut back by 0 bases and J by 3 bases. The CDR3 sequence: CASSESGGTGIYEQYF. In DNA, the CDR3 is TGCGCCAGCAGTGAGTCGGGAGGGACTGGGATCTACGAGCAGTACTTC.

The J gene is TRBJ2-6, the V gene TRBV7-8; no clear D gene. This CDR3 has 16 residues. Germline CDR1 and CDR2: SGHVS and FQNEAQ. V was pared by 3 bases and J by 2 bases, with 11 bases between. The chain's CDR3 is CASSLMITAGANVLTF. The CDR3 DNA reads TGTGCCAGCAGCTTGATGATTACGGCTGGGGCCAACGTCCTGACTTTC.

This rearrangement joins TRBV10-3 to TRBJ2-7; D is undetermined. Trimming took off 0 bases at V and 2 bases at J, with 5 bases between the two ends. From germline, CDR1 is ENHRY and CDR2 SYGVKD. This CDR3 spans 13 amino acids. Written as DNA, the CDR3 is TGTGCCATCAGTGAGTCATCTGCCTACGAGCAGTACTTC. Translated, it gives CAISESSAYEQYF.

This clone was seen a single time. The chain combines TRBV5-6 with TRBJ2-3; 7 bases match TRBD2. V lost 0 bases and J lost 2; bases outside the gene matches: 6. The V gene's germline CDR1 is SGHDT and CDR2 YYEEEE. CDR3 length: 16 amino acids. For the CDR3, the DNA is TGTGCCAGCAGCTTGGGGCTAGCGGAATACACAGATACGCAGTATTTT. It encodes CASSLGLAEYTDTQYF.

The chain employs TRBV28 and TRBJ1-1, with 7 bases identical to TRBD1. J was trimmed by 0 bases and V by 6 bases; bases with no gene match: 13. The length of the CDR3 is 17 residues. Germline lookup yields CDR1 MDHEN and CDR2 SYDVKM. The CDR3 sequence is CASRSLLQGVVNTEAFF. The CDR3 DNA reads TGTGCCAGCAGGTCCCTTTTGCAGGGGGTAGTGAACACTGAAGCTTTCTTT. The full variable domain, with the rest looked up from reference TRBV28 and TRBJ1-1, is DVKVTQSSRYLVKRTGEKVFLECVQDMDHENMFWYRQDPGLGLRLIYFSYDVKMKEKGDIPEGYSVSREKKERFSLILESASTNQTSMYLCASRSLLQGVVNTEAFFGQGTRLTVV.

In DNA, the CDR3 is TGCGCCAGCAGCCCCCGGGGGCTGAACACTGAAGCTTTCTTT. Translation: CASSPRGLNTEAFF. The gene calls are TRBV5-1 and TRBJ1-1; D may be TRBD1 (6 bases). The length of the CDR3 is 14 residues. V was trimmed by 4 bases and J by 0 bases, leaving 10 bases between them. In germline, CDR1 is SGHRS, CDR2 YFSETQ.

The CDR3 region has the DNA TGCGCCAGCAGCCCGGGACAGGGGAACACCGGGGAGCTGTTTTTT. Its translation: CASSPGQGNTGELFF. The chain employs TRBV5-1 and TRBJ2-2; 9 bases map to TRBD1. The CDR3 is 15 residues long. The germline V gene encodes CDR1 SGHRS and CDR2 YFSETQ. Trimming cost V 4 bases and J 1 base; bases outside gene matches: 2.

This clone was recorded only once. The chain is built from TRBV19 and TRBJ2-3; D perhaps matches TRBD2 (6 bases). Trimming took 5 bases from V and 1 from J, leaving 16 bases between them. Germline CDR1 LNHDA, CDR2 SQIVND (reference sequence). CDR3 length: 16 amino acids. Written as DNA, the CDR3 is TGTGCCAGTAGTCCTCGTGGGGGGATCGGCACAGATACGCAGTATTTT. Protein: CASSPRGGIGTDTQYF.

The genes are TRBV11-1 and TRBJ2-1; D call uncertain. Germline CDR1 and CDR2: SGHAT and FQDESV (reference sequence). Trimming removed 1 base at V and 10 bases at J, with 11 bases between. The CDR3 loop spans 13 amino acids. This chain's CDR3 is CASSLEVVEEQFF. As DNA, the CDR3 is TGTGCCAGCAGCTTAGAAGTAGTCGAAGAGCAGTTCTTC.

DNA for the CDR3: TGTGCCAGCAGCTTTTCGGGACTAGGAGGGATCAATGAGCAGTTCTTC. This encodes CASSFSGLGGINEQFF. The chain has TRBV11-2 and TRBJ2-1, with TRBD2 matching 8 bases. After removal of 3 bases from V and 6 bases from J, the junction contained 10 bases not matched to a gene. The V gene's germline CDR1 is SGHAT and CDR2 FQNNGV. CDR3 length equals 16 residues. Complete variable domain (other parts from reference TRBV11-2 and TRBJ2-1): EAGVAQSPRYKIIEKRQSVAFWCNPISGHATLYWYQQILGQGPKLLIQFQNNGVVDDSQLPKDRFSAERLKGVDSTLKIQPAKLEDSAVYLCASSFSGLGGINEQFFGPGTRLTVL.

This sequence joins TRBV28 and TRBJ1-5; D not certain. The germline V gene has CDR1 MDHEN and CDR2 SYDVKM. The V end lost 2 bases, the J end lost 0 bases, and 2 bases lay between the germline ends. CDR3 length equals 13 residues. The CDR3 DNA reads TGTGCCAGCAGTTTACTTAGCAATCAGCCCCAGCATTTT. The encoded protein is CASSLLSNQPQHF.

The chain combines TRBV7-9 with TRBJ2-7, with a weak D call TRBD1 (6 bases). CDR3 length: 14 amino acids. CDR1 SEHNR and CDR2 FQNEAQ come from the germline V gene (reference sequence). The ends were cut back, 6 bases at V and 2 bases at J, with 14 bases in the middle. The CDR3 bases are TGTGCCAGCAGACACAGGGACCGGGCCTACGAGCAGTACTTC. This codes for CASRHRDRAYEQYF. Full variable domain (missing parts from reference TRBV7-9 and TRBJ2-7): DTGVSQNPRHKITKRGQNVTFRCDPISEHNRLYWYRQTLGQGPEFLTYFQNEAQLEKSRLLSDRFSAERPKGSFSTLEIQRTEQGDSAMYLCASRHRDRAYEQYFGPGTRLTVT.

The rearrangement links TRBV30 to TRBJ2-1; perhaps TRBD2 as D (5 bases). CDR1 is GTSNPN and CDR2 is SVGIG in the germline V gene (reference sequence). This CDR3 region has 12 residues. The V end was cut by 5 bases, the J end by 7 bases, with 12 bases between. The CDR3 DNA sequence: TGTGCCTGGGACCGGGGTGGAAATGAGCAGTTCTTC. This encodes CAWDRGGNEQFF.

The chain is built from TRBV14 and TRBJ2-1, with D unresolved. Germline CDR1 SGHDN, CDR2 FVKESK. There are 14 residues in the CDR3. Trimming removed 1 base from V and 3 bases from J, with 7 bases in between. The CDR3 reads CASSQVTNYNEQFF. CDR3 nucleotide sequence: TGTGCCAGCAGCCAAGTAACTAACTACAATGAGCAGTTCTTC.

To note about this clone: Within the sample, other DNA sequences also encode this same CDR3. The chain has TRBV4-1 and TRBJ2-3, with D tentatively TRBD1 (6 bases). Trimming cost V 1 base and J 1 base, with 9 bases left between them. Looked up from germline, CDR1 is MGHRA and CDR2 is YSYEKL. This CDR3 is 15 amino acids long. As DNA, the CDR3 is TGCGCCAGCAGCCAAGTGCCAGGGGGCACAGATACGCAGTATTTT. Translated, it gives CASSQVPGGTDTQYF.

The V and J genes are TRBV28 and TRBJ1-1; TRBD1 aligns across 10 bases. The CDR3 sequence is 15 residues long. Losses at the gene ends were 8 bases for V and 4 bases for J; bases not matched to a gene: 10. CDR1 and CDR2 from the germline V gene are MDHEN and SYDVKM. The chain's CDR3 is CASRGQGEGCTEAFF. The CDR3 coding sequence is TGTGCCAGCCGCGGACAGGGGGAAGGATGCACTGAAGCTTTCTTT.

V is TRBV6-5 and J is TRBJ1-2; 9 bases agree with TRBD1. CDR3 size: 15 residues. CDR1 is MNHEY, CDR2 SVGAGI, per germline. Unmatched junction bases numbered 2, after V lost 1 base and J lost 2 bases. The CDR3 DNA follows: TGTGCCAGCAGTTACTTGGGGACAGGGAACTATGGCTACACCTTC. Encoded protein: CASSYLGTGNYGYTF.

The genes are TRBV15 and TRBJ1-5, with no clear D. The ends were cut back, 0 bases at V and 1 base at J, with 13 bases in the middle. Germline-derived CDR1 and CDR2 are LNHNV and YYDKDF (reference sequence). The CDR3 spans 17 residues. CDR3 nucleotides: TGTGCCACCAGCAGAGATGGGGTCAAACGGAGCAATCAGCCCCAGCATTTT. Translation gives CATSRDGVKRSNQPQHF.

The CDR3 DNA sequence: TGTGCCAGCAGCTTGGCCTTAAACAGGGGGCTTGACTACGAGCAGTACTTC. It translates to CASSLALNRGLDYEQYF. The chain carries TRBV5-6 and TRBJ2-5; 9 bases align to TRBD1. The DNA end lines up better with TRBJ2-7; the J call may be wrong. Germline lookup yields CDR1 SGHDT and CDR2 YYEEEE. The CDR3 covers 17 residues.

The rearrangement uses TRBV15 and TRBJ2-2; weak D call: TRBD1 (6 bases). V lost 3 bases and J lost 4, with 15 bases in between. Per germline, CDR1 LNHNV and CDR2 YYDKDF (reference sequence). There are 16 residues in the CDR3. Here the CDR3 reads CATSSPSGAATGELFF. The CDR3 coding sequence is TGTGCCACCAGCAGCCCCTCAGGGGCAGCCACCGGGGAGCTGTTTTTT.

The chain recombines TRBV15 with TRBJ2-5, with no clear D. Matching the DNA end better, TRBJ2-7 makes the J call doubtful. The CDR3 extends over 12 amino acids. Looked up from germline, CDR1 is LNHNV and CDR2 is YYDKDF (reference sequence). The CDR3 here is CATRGAQYEQYF. DNA for the CDR3: TGTGCCACCCGTGGAGCACAGTACGAGCAGTACTTC.

This clone was observed once. V and J are TRBV27 and TRBJ2-3, with TRBD2 matching over 8 bases. J gave up 6 bases and V 8 bases, and 10 bases lay outside the gene matches. The CDR3 length is 14 residues. Germline CDR1 reads MNHEY; CDR2 reads SMNVEV (reference sequence). CDR3: CASAPGLVSDTQYF. In DNA form, the CDR3 reads TGTGCCAGCGCACCGGGACTAGTTTCTGATACGCAGTATTTT.